A single sample gave rise to the 20 T cell receptor beta chains below, sequenced in a study of blood T cell repertoires in COVID-19. Using immunoSEQ multiplex PCR, the repertoire was profiled, and TCRdb retains in-frame clones only, with some absent. The top ten clones hold around 4.1% of a sample with about 85,000 clones, nearly 90% of them seen once. Sequenced: peripheral blood. Every receptor here comes from a woman older than 75 with active or convalescent COVID-19.

The rearrangement links TRBV6-5 to TRBJ1-2; tentatively, D is TRBD1 (6 bases). Trimming left V 7 bases short and J 5 bases short, with 11 bases between. This CDR3 region has 12 residues. The germline V gene encodes CDR1 MNHEY and CDR2 SVGAGI. The CDR3 loop reads CASNDRSYGYTF. CDR3 sequence (DNA): TGTGCCAGCAACGACAGGTCATATGGCTACACCTTC.

The chain joins TRBV9 to TRBJ1-1; TRBD1 is a possible D gene (6 bases). Trimming took off 4 bases at V and 1 base at J, with 11 bases between the two ends. The CDR3 has 14 residues. Germline CDR1 reads SGDLS; CDR2 reads YYNGEE. CDR3 region: CASSTLQGNTEAFF. The DNA of the CDR3 is TGTGCCAGCAGCACCCTACAGGGGAACACTGAAGCTTTCTTT.

The chain uses TRBV29-1 and TRBJ2-1, with D unresolved. V lost 7 bases and J 3 bases, leaving 4 bases between the germline ends. CDR1 SQVTM and CDR2 ANQGSEA come from the germline V gene. The CDR3 has 10 residues. CDR3 coding DNA: TGCAGCGGTTACTACAATGAGCAGTTCTTC. It is translated as CSGYYNEQFF.

The rearrangement uses TRBV18 and TRBJ2-1, with D possibly matching TRBD2 (6 bases). The CDR3 spans 16 residues. Trimming pared 0 bases from V and 6 bases from J, leaving 15 bases between. CDR1 is KGHSH and CDR2 is LQKENI in the germline V gene. The CDR3 spells CASSPPDGGGPNEQFF. In DNA, the CDR3 is TGTGCCAGCTCACCACCCGACGGGGGAGGCCCCAATGAGCAGTTCTTC.

V is TRBV28 and J is TRBJ1-2; 9 nucleotides agree with TRBD1. Germline trimming cut 5 bases from V and 8 bases from J; bases unmatched to any gene: 12. Per germline, CDR1 MDHEN and CDR2 SYDVKM. This CDR3 has 15 amino acids. CDR3 coding DNA: TGTGCCAGCAGTCTCCTGGGACAGGGAGGAAAGGGCTACACCTTC. Translation gives CASSLLGQGGKGYTF.

There are a few counts of this clone. The chain uses TRBV6-5 and TRBJ1-1; TRBD1 agrees at 7 bases. Germline CDR1 and CDR2: MNHEY and SVGAGI. V shed 2 bases and J 5 bases; nucleotides not matched to a gene: 2. This CDR3 region has 13 residues. This CDR3 is CASSYDRDTEAFF. DNA for the CDR3: TGTGCCAGCAGTTACGACAGGGATACTGAAGCTTTCTTT.

This clone was picked up one time. V usage is TRBV5-6 and J usage is TRBJ1-1, with a possible D match to TRBD1 (6 bases). The CDR3 covers 13 residues. The V end was cut by 4 bases, the J end by 11 bases, with 18 bases between. The germline V gene encodes CDR1 SGHDT and CDR2 YYEEEE. In nucleotides, the CDR3 is TGTGCCAGCAGCACTCAGGGGCCCCCGCCGGCTTTCTTT. Its translation is CASSTQGPPPAFF.

This chain uses TRBV11-2 with TRBJ2-7; no definite D call. In germline, CDR1 is SGHAT, CDR2 FQNNGV. The CDR3 consists of 13 residues. Trimming removed 0 bases from V and 3 bases from J, with 6 bases in between. CDR3: CASSLEIVYEQYF. In nucleotides, the CDR3 is TGTGCCAGCAGCTTAGAGATAGTCTACGAGCAGTACTTC. Combining the CDR3 with reference TRBV11-2 and TRBJ2-7 gives the whole variable domain EAGVAQSPRYKIIEKRQSVAFWCNPISGHATLYWYQQILGQGPKLLIQFQNNGVVDDSQLPKDRFSAERLKGVDSTLKIQPAKLEDSAVYLCASSLEIVYEQYFGPGTRLTVT.

The J gene is TRBJ2-7, the V gene TRBV11-2; D remains unclear. This CDR3 is built from 18 residues. Germline lookup yields CDR1 SGHAT and CDR2 FQNNGV. V lost 1 base and J lost 3, with 22 bases in between. The CDR3 DNA follows: TGTGCCAGCAGCTTAGGGTCAGGCACAAGGCTATGGATCTACGAGCAGTACTTC. Translation: CASSLGSGTRLWIYEQYF.

V and J are TRBV5-1 and TRBJ1-2, with 8 positions matching TRBD1. Trimming took 3 bases from V and 7 from J; bases not matched to a gene: 2. CDR3 length: 12 amino acids. Germline V gives CDR1 SGHRS, CDR2 YFSETQ. CDR3 residues: CASSSGQAGYTF. The CDR3 coding sequence is TGCGCCAGCAGCTCGGGACAGGCTGGCTACACCTTC.

CDR3: CSVGSGQVGEAFF. CDR3 bases: TGCAGCGTTGGATCTGGACAGGTGGGTGAAGCTTTCTTT. The V call is TRBV29-1, the J call TRBJ1-1; 7 nucleotides line up with TRBD1. CDR3 length: 13 residues. V trimming: 4 bases; J trimming: 7 bases; junction bases outside the gene matches: 9. Germline V lookup: CDR1 SQVTM, CDR2 ANQGSEA. The variable domain in full, with the rest retrieved from reference TRBV29-1 and TRBJ1-1, is SAVISQKPSRDICQRGTSLTIQCQVDSQVTMMFWYRQQPGQSLTLIATANQGSEATYESGFVIDKFPISRPNLTFSTLTVSNMSPEDSSIYLCSVGSGQVGEAFFGQGTRLTVV.

This chain links TRBV4-3 with TRBJ2-7; possibly TRBD2 for D (6 bases). This CDR3 contains 15 residues. Germline V lookup: CDR1 LGHNA, CDR2 YSLEER. Between the trimmed V and J ends, which lost 0 bases and 7 bases, there was a span of 16 bases. The CDR3 region is CASSQDPSGELEQYF. In DNA, the CDR3 is TGCGCCAGCAGCCAAGACCCCTCGGGAGAGTTGGAGCAGTACTTC.

A few counts support this clone. The chain links TRBV11-2 to TRBJ2-1; 9 bases align to TRBD2. CDR3 length: 17 amino acids. CDR1 SGHAT and CDR2 FQNNGV come from the germline V gene. With V trimmed by 3 bases and J by 3 bases, 9 bases remained unmatched. CDR3 region: CASSFRYLREGYNEQFF. Here the CDR3 DNA reads TGTGCCAGCAGCTTTAGATACTTGCGGGAGGGCTACAATGAGCAGTTCTTC.

This clone came up once. This chain links TRBV28 with TRBJ1-1, with D tentatively TRBD1 (5 bases). CDR1 and CDR2 (germline): MDHEN, SYDVKM. The CDR3 extends over 14 amino acids. Trimming shortened V by 4 bases and J by 2 bases, and 11 bases separated the two germline ends. CDR3 loop: CASSSTGSNTEAFF. DNA for the CDR3: TGTGCCAGCAGTTCAACAGGAAGTAACACTGAAGCTTTCTTT.

The rearrangement uses TRBV9 and TRBJ2-1; TRBD2 agrees at 12 bases. The CDR3 totals 15 residues. V trimming: 6 bases; J trimming: 6 bases; junction bases outside the gene matches: 7. Per germline, CDR1 SGDLS and CDR2 YYNGEE. DNA of the CDR3: TGTGCCAGCACCCGGACTAGCGGGACTGGCAATGAGCAGTTCTTC. This sequence encodes CASTRTSGTGNEQFF.

The CDR3 DNA is TGTGCCAGCAGCAGGACAGGGGGTCCAACTAATGAAAAACTGTTTTTT. Translation: CASSRTGGPTNEKLFF. The V gene is TRBV28, the J gene TRBJ1-4; 10 bases align to TRBD1. The germline CDR1 and CDR2 sequences are MDHEN and SYDVKM. The CDR3 totals 16 residues. Losses at the gene ends were 6 bases for V and 0 bases for J; bases not matched to a gene: 4.

V is TRBV7-2 and J is TRBJ1-1; TRBD1 matches 7 bases. Germline CDR1 reads SGHTA; CDR2 reads FQGNSA. Losses at the gene ends were 5 bases for V and 4 bases for J; bases not matched to a gene: 10. The CDR3 length is 15 residues. Here the CDR3 reads CASSARTGVFTEAFF. CDR3 nucleotide sequence: TGTGCCAGCAGCGCCCGGACAGGTGTCTTCACTGAAGCTTTCTTT.

The gene calls are TRBV18 and TRBJ2-1, with 12 bases identical to TRBD1. The CDR3 runs to 16 residues. The trim removed 0 bases at V and 7 bases at J, leaving 4 bases unmatched. The germline CDR1 and CDR2 sequences are KGHSH and LQKENI. CDR3 in amino acids: CASSPPGQGALNEQFF. Written as DNA, the CDR3 is TGTGCCAGCTCACCACCGGGACAGGGGGCTCTAAATGAGCAGTTCTTC.

The J gene is TRBJ2-3, the V gene TRBV27; tentative D call: TRBD2 (5 bases). The germline CDR1 and CDR2 sequences are MNHEY and SMNVEV (reference sequence). The V end was cut by 4 bases, the J end by 5 bases, with 13 bases between. The CDR3 spans 14 residues. The CDR3 region is CASSSAEGGDTQYF. The CDR3 region has the DNA TGTGCCAGCAGTTCCGCAGAGGGTGGAGATACGCAGTATTTT.

DNA of the CDR3: TGTGCCAGCACCCCCAGGTTTAGCGGGGAGACCCAGTACTTC. This sequence encodes CASTPRFSGETQYF. V is TRBV7-2 and J is TRBJ2-5, with 7 nucleotides matching TRBD2. Germline V lookup: CDR1 SGHTA, CDR2 FQGNSA. This CDR3 spans 14 amino acids. Trimming took 7 bases from V and 5 from J; bases not matched to a gene: 10.